The rows below give T cell receptor beta chains drawn from one sample of a study of blood T cell repertoires in COVID-19. TCRdb's table, derived via immunoSEQ multiplex PCR, lists solely in-frame clones and lacks some. Here the sample spans 120,000 or so clones, approximately 86% being singletons. Sequenced input: peripheral blood. Receptors were obtained from a human donor in a cohort sampled during active COVID-19. Each CDR3 is given with its conserved first and last residue. A D gene is named only where the DNA matches it firmly. Clone size appears in some rows only: once, few, many, or a class for an expanded clone.

J gene: TRBJ1-5; clone size: -; V gene: TRBV19; D gene: -; CDR3 length: 16; CDR3 protein: CASSPFRDTSNQPQHF; CDR3 DNA: TGTGCCAGTAGCCCTTTCCGGGACACTAGCAATCAGCCCCAGCATTTT
J gene: TRBJ2-1; clone size: -; V gene: TRBV5-1; D gene: TRBD2; CDR3 length: 19; CDR3 protein: CASSRYRGTSGSDWNEQFF; CDR3 DNA: TGCGCCAGCAGCCGGTACAGGGGGACTAGCGGGAGCGATTGGAATGAGCAGTTCTTC
J gene: TRBJ1-6; clone size: -; V gene: TRBV5-1; D gene: -; CDR3 length: 16; CDR3 protein: CASSLAQGLYGSPLHF; CDR3 DNA: TGCGCCAGCAGCTTGGCCCAGGGATTGTACGGATCACCCCTCCACTTT
J gene: TRBJ2-7; clone size: -; V gene: TRBV7-9; D gene: TRBD1; CDR3 length: 12; CDR3 protein: CASSFGTGEQYF; CDR3 DNA: TGTGCCAGCAGCTTTGGGACAGGCGAGCAGTACTTC
J gene: TRBJ2-3; clone size: -; V gene: TRBV9; D gene: TRBD2; CDR3 length: 18; CDR3 protein: CASSVTAPGGPGTDTQYF; CDR3 DNA: TGTGCCAGCAGCGTTACAGCCCCGGGGGGGCCCGGCACAGATACGCAGTATTTT
J gene: TRBJ2-1; clone size: few; V gene: TRBV3-1/TRBV3-2; D gene: TRBD1; CDR3 length: 16; CDR3 protein: CASSQDRGRIYNEQFF; CDR3 DNA: TGTGCCAGCAGCCAGGACAGGGGGCGTATTTACAATGAGCAGTTCTTC
J gene: TRBJ2-5; clone size: -; V gene: TRBV3-1/TRBV3-2; D gene: -; CDR3 length: 16; CDR3 protein: CASSQDPTGGGETQYF; CDR3 DNA: TGTGCCAGCAGCCAAGATCCCACAGGGGGGGGAGAGACCCAGTACTTC
J gene: TRBJ2-7; clone size: -; V gene: TRBV11-3; D gene: TRBD2; CDR3 length: 14; CDR3 protein: CASREREGLWEQYF; CDR3 DNA: TGTGCCAGCAGGGAGCGGGAGGGCCTCTGGGAGCAGTACTTC
J gene: TRBJ2-1; clone size: -; V gene: TRBV25-1; D gene: TRBD2; CDR3 length: 12; CDR3 protein: CASSGGRASWFF; CDR3 DNA: TGTGCCAGCAGTGGGGGGAGGGCGTCCTGGTTCTTC
J gene: TRBJ2-3; clone size: -; V gene: TRBV11-3; D gene: TRBD1; CDR3 length: 17; CDR3 protein: CASSFAHGQGLTDTQYF; CDR3 DNA: TGTGCCAGCAGCTTTGCCCACGGACAGGGTCTCACAGATACGCAGTATTTT
J gene: TRBJ1-2; clone size: few; V gene: TRBV28; D gene: TRBD1; CDR3 length: 19; CDR3 protein: CASSSIPRPTGTDNYGYTF; CDR3 DNA: TGTGCCAGCAGTTCCATCCCTCGACCGACCGGGACAGACAACTATGGCTACACCTTC
J gene: TRBJ2-2; clone size: -; V gene: TRBV11-3; D gene: TRBD1; CDR3 length: 16; CDR3 protein: CASSPSRDRNTGELFF; CDR3 DNA: TGTGCCAGCAGCCCAAGTCGGGACAGGAACACCGGGGAGCTGTTTTTT
J gene: TRBJ2-1; clone size: -; V gene: TRBV6-2/TRBV6-3; D gene: TRBD1; CDR3 length: 15; CDR3 protein: CASSSRQGSVSEQFF; CDR3 DNA: TGTGCCAGCAGTTCCCGACAGGGGAGCGTCTCGGAGCAGTTCTTC
J gene: TRBJ1-1; clone size: -; V gene: TRBV12-3/TRBV12-4; D gene: -; CDR3 length: 12; CDR3 protein: CASSKQGTEAFF; CDR3 DNA: TGTGCCAGCAGTAAACAGGGAACTGAAGCTTTCTTT
J gene: TRBJ2-2; clone size: once; V gene: TRBV3-1/TRBV3-2; D gene: TRBD2; CDR3 length: 17; CDR3 protein: CASSLSPGTSLIGELFF; CDR3 DNA: TGTGCCAGCAGCCTTTCACCCGGGACTAGCCTCATCGGGGAGCTGTTTTTT
J gene: TRBJ2-1; clone size: -; V gene: TRBV30; D gene: -; CDR3 length: 12; CDR3 protein: CAWRGQGPEQFF; CDR3 DNA: TGTGCCTGGAGAGGGCAGGGGCCTGAGCAGTTCTTC
J gene: TRBJ2-1; clone size: once; V gene: TRBV24-1; D gene: -; CDR3 length: 17; CDR3 protein: CATSTSLGLGGYNEQFF; CDR3 DNA: TGTGCCACCAGTACGTCTCTAGGGCTAGGGGGCTACAATGAGCAGTTCTTC
J gene: TRBJ2-2; clone size: -; V gene: TRBV21-1; D gene: -; CDR3 length: 21; CDR3 protein: CASSKEPRLAASEGNTGELFF; CDR3 DNA: TGTGCCAGCAGCAAAGAGCCCAGACTAGCGGCCTCCGAAGGGAACACCGGGGAGCTGTTTTTT